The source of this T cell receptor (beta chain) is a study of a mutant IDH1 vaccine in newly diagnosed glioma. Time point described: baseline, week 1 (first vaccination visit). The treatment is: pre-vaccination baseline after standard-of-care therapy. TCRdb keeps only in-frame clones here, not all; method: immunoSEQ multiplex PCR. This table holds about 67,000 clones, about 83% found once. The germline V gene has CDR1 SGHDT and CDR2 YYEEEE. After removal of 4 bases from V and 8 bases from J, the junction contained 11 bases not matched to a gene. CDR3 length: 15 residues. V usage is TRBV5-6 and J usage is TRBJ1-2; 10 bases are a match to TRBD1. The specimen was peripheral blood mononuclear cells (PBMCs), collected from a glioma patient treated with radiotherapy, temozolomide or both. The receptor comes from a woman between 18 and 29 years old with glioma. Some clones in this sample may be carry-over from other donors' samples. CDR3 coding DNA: TGTGCCAGCAGCCTCCTGACAGGGGGCGCGGGGGGCTACACCTTC. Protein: CASSLLTGGAGGYTF.